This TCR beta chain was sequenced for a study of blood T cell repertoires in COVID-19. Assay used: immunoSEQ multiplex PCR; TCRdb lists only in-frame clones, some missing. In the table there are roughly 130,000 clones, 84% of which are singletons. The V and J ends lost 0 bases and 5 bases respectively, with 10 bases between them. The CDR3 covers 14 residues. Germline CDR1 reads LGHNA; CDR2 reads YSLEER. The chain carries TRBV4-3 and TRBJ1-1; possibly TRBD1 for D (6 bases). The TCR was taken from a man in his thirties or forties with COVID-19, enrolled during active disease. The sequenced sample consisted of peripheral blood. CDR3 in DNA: TGCGCCAGCAGCCAAGACCAGGGGTGGACTGAAGCTTTCTTT. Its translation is CASSQDQGWTEAFF.